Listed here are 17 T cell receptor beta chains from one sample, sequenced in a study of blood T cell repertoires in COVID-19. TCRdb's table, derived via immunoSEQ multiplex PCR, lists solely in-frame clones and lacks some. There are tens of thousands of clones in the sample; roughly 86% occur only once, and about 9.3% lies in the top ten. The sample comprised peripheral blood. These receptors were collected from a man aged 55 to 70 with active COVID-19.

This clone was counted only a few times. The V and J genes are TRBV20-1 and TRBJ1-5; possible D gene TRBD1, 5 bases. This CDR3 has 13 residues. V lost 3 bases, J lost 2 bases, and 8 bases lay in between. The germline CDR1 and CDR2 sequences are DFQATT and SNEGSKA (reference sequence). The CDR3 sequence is CSASIGGNQPQHF. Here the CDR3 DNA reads TGCAGTGCTAGTATAGGGGGCAATCAGCCCCAGCATTTT.

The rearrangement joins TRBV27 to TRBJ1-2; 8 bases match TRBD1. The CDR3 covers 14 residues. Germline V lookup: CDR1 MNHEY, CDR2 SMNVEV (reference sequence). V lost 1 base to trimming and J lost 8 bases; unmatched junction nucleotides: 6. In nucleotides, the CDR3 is TGTGCCAGCAGTTTATTAAGAGACAGGGGCGGCTACACCTTC. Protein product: CASSLLRDRGGYTF.

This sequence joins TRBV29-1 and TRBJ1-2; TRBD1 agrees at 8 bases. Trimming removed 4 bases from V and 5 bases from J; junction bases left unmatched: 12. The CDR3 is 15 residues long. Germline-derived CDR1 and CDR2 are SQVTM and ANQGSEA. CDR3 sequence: CSVAKTGDLGYGYTF. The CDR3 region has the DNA TGCAGCGTTGCGAAGACAGGGGATTTGGGATATGGCTACACCTTC.

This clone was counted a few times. In DNA, the CDR3 is TGTGCCAGCAGCCGAATAGGACAGGGGGCGCCTAACTATGGCTACACCTTC. This encodes CASSRIGQGAPNYGYTF. The gene calls are TRBV3-1 (or the pseudogene TRBV3-2) and TRBJ1-2; TRBD1 matches at 11 bases. CDR3 length: 17 residues. Germline CDR1 reads LGHDT; CDR2 reads YNNKEL (reference sequence). V dropped 4 bases and J dropped 0; count of bases not matched to a gene: 7.

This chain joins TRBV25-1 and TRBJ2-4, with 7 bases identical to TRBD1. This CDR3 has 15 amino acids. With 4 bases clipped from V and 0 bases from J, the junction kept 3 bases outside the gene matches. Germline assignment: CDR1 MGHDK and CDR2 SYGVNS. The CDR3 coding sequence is TGTGCCAGCAGTGCCACAGGGGCAGCCAAAAACATTCAGTACTTC. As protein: CASSATGAAKNIQYF.

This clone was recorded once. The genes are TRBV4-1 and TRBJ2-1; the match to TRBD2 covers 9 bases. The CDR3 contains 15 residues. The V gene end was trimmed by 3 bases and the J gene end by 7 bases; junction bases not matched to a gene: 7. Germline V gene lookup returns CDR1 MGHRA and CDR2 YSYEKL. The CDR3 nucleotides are TGCGCCAGCAGCCACCCCGGGACTAGCTATAATGAGCAGTTCTTC. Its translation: CASSHPGTSYNEQFF.

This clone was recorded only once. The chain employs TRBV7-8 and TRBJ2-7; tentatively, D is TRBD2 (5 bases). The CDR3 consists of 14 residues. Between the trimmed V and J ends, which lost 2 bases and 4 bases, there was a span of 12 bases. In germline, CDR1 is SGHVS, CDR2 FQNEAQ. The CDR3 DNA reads TGTGCCAGCAGCTTACGGTGGGAGCCTTACGAGCAGTACTTC. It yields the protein CASSLRWEPYEQYF.

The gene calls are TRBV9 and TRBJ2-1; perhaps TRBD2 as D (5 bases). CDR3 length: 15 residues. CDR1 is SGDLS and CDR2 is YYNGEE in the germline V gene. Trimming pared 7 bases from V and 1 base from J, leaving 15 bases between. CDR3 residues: CASSPRERSYNEQFF. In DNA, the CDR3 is TGTGCCAGCTCTCCGAGGGAGCGATCCTACAATGAGCAGTTCTTC.

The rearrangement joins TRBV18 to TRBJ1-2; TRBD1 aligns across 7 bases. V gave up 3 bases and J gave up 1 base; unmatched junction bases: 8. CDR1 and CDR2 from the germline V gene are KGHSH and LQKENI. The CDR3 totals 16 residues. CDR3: CASSPSRDSYNYGYTF. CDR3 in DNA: TGTGCCAGCTCACCCTCCCGGGACAGTTATAACTATGGCTACACCTTC.

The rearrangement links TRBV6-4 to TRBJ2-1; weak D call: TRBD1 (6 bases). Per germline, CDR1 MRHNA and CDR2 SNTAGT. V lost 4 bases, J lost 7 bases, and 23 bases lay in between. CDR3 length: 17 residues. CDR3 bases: TGTGCCAGCAGTGTAAGTTTGGGGACACAGGAGAGGAATGAGCAGTTCTTC. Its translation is CASSVSLGTQERNEQFF.

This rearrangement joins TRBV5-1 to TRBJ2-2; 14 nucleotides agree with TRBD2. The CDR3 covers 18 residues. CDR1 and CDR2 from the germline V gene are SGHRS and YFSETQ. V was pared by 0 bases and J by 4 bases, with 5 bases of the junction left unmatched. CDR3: CASSLGLAGGIITGELFF. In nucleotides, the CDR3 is TGCGCCAGCAGCTTGGGACTAGCGGGAGGGATTATCACCGGGGAGCTGTTTTTT. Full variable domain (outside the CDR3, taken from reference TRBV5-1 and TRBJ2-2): KAGVTQTPRYLIKTRGQQVTLSCSPISGHRSVSWYQQTPGQGLQFLFEYFSETQRNKGNFPGRFSGRQFSNSRSEMNVSTLELGDSALYLCASSLGLAGGIITGELFFGEGSRLTVL.

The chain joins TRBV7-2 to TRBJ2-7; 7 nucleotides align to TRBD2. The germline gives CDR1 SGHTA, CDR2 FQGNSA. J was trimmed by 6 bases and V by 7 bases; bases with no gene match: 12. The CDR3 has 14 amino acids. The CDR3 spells CASTLLATAGEQYF. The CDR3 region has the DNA TGTGCCAGCACTTTACTAGCGACGGCGGGCGAGCAGTACTTC.

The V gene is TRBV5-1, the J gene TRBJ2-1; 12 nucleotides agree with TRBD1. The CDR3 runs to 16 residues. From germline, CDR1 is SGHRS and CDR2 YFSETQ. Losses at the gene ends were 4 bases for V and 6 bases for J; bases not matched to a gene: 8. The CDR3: CASSKSGQGATNEQFF. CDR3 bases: TGCGCCAGCAGCAAATCGGGACAGGGGGCTACCAATGAGCAGTTCTTC.

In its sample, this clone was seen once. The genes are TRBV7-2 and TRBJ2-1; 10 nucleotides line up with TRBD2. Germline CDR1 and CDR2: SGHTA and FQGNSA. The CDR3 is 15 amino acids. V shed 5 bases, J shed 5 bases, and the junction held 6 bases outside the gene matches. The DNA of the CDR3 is TGTGCCAGCAGCCTTAGCGGGAGGACCAACAATGAGCAGTTCTTC. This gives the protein CASSLSGRTNNEQFF.

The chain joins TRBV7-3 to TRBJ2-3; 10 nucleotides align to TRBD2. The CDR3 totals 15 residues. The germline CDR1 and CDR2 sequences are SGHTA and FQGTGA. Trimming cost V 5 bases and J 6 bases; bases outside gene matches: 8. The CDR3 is CASSRAGGPEDTQYF. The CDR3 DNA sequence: TGTGCCAGCAGCCGAGCGGGAGGGCCGGAGGATACGCAGTATTTT.

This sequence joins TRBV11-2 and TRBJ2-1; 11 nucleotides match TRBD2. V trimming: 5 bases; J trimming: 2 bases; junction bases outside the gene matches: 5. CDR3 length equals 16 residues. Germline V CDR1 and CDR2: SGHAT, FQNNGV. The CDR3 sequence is CASSVSGRAPYNEQFF. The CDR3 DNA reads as TGTGCCAGCAGCGTTAGCGGGAGGGCCCCCTACAATGAGCAGTTCTTC.

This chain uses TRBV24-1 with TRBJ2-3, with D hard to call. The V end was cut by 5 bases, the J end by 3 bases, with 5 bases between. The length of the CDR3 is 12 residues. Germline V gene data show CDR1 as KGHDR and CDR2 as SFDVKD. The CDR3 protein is CATSGRTDTQYF. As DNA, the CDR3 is TGTGCCACCAGTGGCAGGACAGATACGCAGTATTTT.